This TCR beta chain was identified during a study of identical twins. A universal primer site was created by template switching, with the cDNA bearing unique molecular identifiers. One entry per CDR3 protein results from TCRdb running MiXCR on the 5' RACE reads. This table holds around 1.7 million distinct CDR3 sequences, roughly a third found once. Germline assignment: CDR1 SNHLY and CDR2 FYNNEI. This CDR3 spans 15 amino acids. The V end lost 7 bases, the J end lost 4 bases, and 14 bases lay between the germline ends. This clonotype showed up just a few times. Its antigen remains unidentified. The study, taken as a whole, reports: Its conclusions, products of cross-sectional statistical analysis, did not come from following the same donors. Within cord blood, abundant beta clonotypes carried fewer insertions, but memory repertoires showed no such trend.

The V and J genes are TRBV2 and TRBJ2-6; D might be TRBD2 (5 bases). The TCR sequence derives from a newborn girl in good health. The specimen sequenced was cord blood. The CDR3, as DNA: TGTGCCAGCACCGAATGGGAGTCAGGGGCCAACGTCCTGACTTTC. Protein product: CASTEWESGANVLTF.